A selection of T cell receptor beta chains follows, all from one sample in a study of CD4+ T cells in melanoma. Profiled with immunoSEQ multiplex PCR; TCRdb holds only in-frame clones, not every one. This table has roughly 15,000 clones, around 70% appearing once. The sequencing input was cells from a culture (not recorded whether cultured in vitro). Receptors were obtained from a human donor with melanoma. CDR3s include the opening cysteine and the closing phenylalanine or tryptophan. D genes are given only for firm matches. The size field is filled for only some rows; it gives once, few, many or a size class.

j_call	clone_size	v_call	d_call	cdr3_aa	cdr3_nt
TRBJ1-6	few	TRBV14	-	CASSQERGSPLHF	TGTGCCAGCAGCCAAGAACGGGGTTCACCCCTCCACTTT
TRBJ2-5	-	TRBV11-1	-	CASSLTGPPAETQYF	TGTGCCAGCAGCTTGACGGGGCCCCCCGCGGAGACCCAGTACTTC
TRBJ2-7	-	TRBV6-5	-	CASSYSLQGYEQYF	TGTGCCAGCAGTTACTCACTTCAGGGTTACGAGCAGTACTTC
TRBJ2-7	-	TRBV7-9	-	CASSLASGGLYEQYF	TGTGCCAGCAGCTTAGCATCCGGGGGCCTCTACGAGCAGTACTTC
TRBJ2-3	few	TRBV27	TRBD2	CASSWGGPTDTQYF	TGTGCCAGCTCATGGGGGGGACCCACAGATACGCAGTATTTT
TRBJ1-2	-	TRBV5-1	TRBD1	CASSFGDRGLANYGYTF	TGCGCCAGCAGCTTTGGGGACAGGGGGCTGGCTAACTATGGCTACACCTTC
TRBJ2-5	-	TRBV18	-	CASSRNSGSIETQYF	TGTGCCAGCTCACGCAACTCGGGAAGCATCGAGACCCAGTACTTC
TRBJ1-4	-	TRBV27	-	CASSPRQNLGKLFF	TGTGCCAGCAGTCCGAGGCAAAACCTGGGAAAACTGTTTTTT
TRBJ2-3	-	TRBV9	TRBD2	CASSVGVGGGRTDTQYF	TGTGCCAGCAGCGTAGGGGTCGGCGGGGGTCGGACAGATACGCAGTATTTT
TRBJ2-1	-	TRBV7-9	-	CASSKTRLRVEEQFF	TGTGCCAGCAGTAAAACGAGGCTCAGGGTAGAAGAGCAGTTCTTC
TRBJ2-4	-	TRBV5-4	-	CASSLGLAKNIQYF	TGTGCCAGCAGCTTGGGACTAGCCAAAAACATTCAGTACTTC
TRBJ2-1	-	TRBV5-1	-	CASSLDLGSYNEQFF	TGCGCCAGCAGCTTGGATTTGGGCTCCTACAATGAGCAGTTCTTC
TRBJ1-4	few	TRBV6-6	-	CASSLDYNEKLFF	TGTGCCAGCAGCCTCGATTATAATGAAAAACTGTTTTTT
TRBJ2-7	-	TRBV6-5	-	CASSSDSYEQYF	TGTGCCAGCAGCTCGGACAGCTACGAGCAGTACTTC
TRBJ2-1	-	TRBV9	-	CASSVVTSSDEQFF	TGTGCCAGCAGCGTAGTAACTAGCTCCGATGAGCAGTTCTTC
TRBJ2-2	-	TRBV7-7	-	CASSLGPTGELFF	TGTGCCAGCAGCCTGGGTCCTACCGGGGAGCTGTTTTTT